In this sample, the clone carrying this T cell receptor beta chain turned up many times. The sample belongs to a study of neurological immune-mediated disorders. By 5'RACE with 10-nucleotide random UMIs, the cDNA was made. TCRdb analysed the 5' RACE reads with MiXCR anew, one entry per CDR3 protein. In the table there are roughly 42,000 distinct CDR3 sequences, roughly 13% of which are singletons. Time point denoted: longitudinal time-point 3. Unsorted libraries were prepared from 2 million PBMCs held at -80 C. The CDR3 is made up of 14 amino acids. The V gene lost 6 bases and the J gene lost 4 bases, with 16 bases spanning the gap. Germline CDR1 SGHTA, CDR2 FQGNSA.

This clonotype originated in a man aged 25 to 40 in good health. The V and J genes are TRBV7-2 and TRBJ2-7; D is perhaps TRBD1 (5 bases). Sequenced input: PBMCs. In DNA form, the CDR3 reads TGTGCCAGCAGTCTCGGACACAAAAGATACGAGCAGTACTTC. Translated: CASSLGHKRYEQYF.